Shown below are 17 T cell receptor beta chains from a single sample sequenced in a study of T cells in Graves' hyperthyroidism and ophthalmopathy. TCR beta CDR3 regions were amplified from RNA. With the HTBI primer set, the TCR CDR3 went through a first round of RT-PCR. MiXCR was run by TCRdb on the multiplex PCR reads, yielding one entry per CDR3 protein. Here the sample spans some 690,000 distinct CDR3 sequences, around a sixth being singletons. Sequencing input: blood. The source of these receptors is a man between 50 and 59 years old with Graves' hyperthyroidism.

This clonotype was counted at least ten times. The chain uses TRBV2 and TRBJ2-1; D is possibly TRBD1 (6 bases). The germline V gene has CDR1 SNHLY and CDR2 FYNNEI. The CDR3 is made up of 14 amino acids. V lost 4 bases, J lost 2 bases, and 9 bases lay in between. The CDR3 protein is CASSVQGPYNEQFF. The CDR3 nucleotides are TGTGCCAGCAGTGTACAGGGCCCCTACAATGAGCAGTTCTTC.

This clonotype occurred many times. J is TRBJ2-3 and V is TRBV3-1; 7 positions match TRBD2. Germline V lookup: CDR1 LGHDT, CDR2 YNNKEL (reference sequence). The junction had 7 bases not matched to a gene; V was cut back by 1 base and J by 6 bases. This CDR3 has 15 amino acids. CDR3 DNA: TGTGCCAGCAGCCAAGCAGGATCTAGCGGCGATACGCAGTATTTT. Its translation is CASSQAGSSGDTQYF.

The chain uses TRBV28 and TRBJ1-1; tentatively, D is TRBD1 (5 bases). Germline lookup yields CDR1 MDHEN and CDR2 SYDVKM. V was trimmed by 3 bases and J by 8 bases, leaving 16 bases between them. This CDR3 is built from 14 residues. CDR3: CASSFVETGSEAFF. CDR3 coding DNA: TGTGCCAGCAGTTTTGTCGAAACAGGCTCGGAAGCTTTCTTT.

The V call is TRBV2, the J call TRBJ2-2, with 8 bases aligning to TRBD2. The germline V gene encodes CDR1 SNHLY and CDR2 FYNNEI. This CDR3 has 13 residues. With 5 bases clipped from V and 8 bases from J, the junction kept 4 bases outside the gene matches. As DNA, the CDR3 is TGTGCCAGCAGTCCCCTAGCGGGTGGGGAGCTGTTTTTT. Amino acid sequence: CASSPLAGGELFF. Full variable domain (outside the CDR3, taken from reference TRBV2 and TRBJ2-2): EPEVTQTPSHQVTQMGQEVILRCVPISNHLYFYWYRQILGQKVEFLVSFYNNEISEKSEIFDDQFSVERPDGSNFTLKIRSTKLEDSAMYFCASSPLAGGELFFGEGSRLTVL.

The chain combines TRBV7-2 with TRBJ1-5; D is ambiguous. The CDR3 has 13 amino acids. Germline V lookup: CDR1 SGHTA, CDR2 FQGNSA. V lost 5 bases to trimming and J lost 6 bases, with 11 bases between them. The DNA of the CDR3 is TGTGCCAGCAGCCCTCTGTTGGGTCAGCCCCAGCATTTT. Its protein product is CASSPLLGQPQHF. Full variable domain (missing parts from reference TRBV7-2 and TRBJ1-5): GAGVSQSPSNKVTEKGKDVELRCDPISGHTALYWYRQSLGQGLEFLIYFQGNSAPDKSGLPSDRFSAERTGGSVSTLTIQRTQQEDSAVYLCASSPLLGQPQHFGDGTRLSIL.

CDR3 protein: CATSRGTTREETQYF. The CDR3 DNA is TGTGCCACCAGCAGAGGGACCACCAGGGAAGAGACCCAGTACTTC. J is TRBJ2-5 and V is TRBV15; perhaps TRBD1 as D (5 bases). The CDR3 sequence is 15 residues long. V dropped 1 base and J dropped 3 bases, with 12 bases sitting between them. Germline assignment: CDR1 LNHNV and CDR2 YYDKDF (reference sequence).

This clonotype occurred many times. The CDR3 loop is CASSASTGDEQFF. CDR3 nucleotide sequence: TGTGCCAGCAGTGCCTCGACAGGGGATGAGCAGTTCTTC. The chain recombines TRBV7-8 with TRBJ2-1; TRBD1 aligns across 8 bases. Germline V gives CDR1 SGHVS, CDR2 FQNEAQ. This CDR3 comprises 13 residues. With V trimmed by 6 bases and J by 8 bases, 6 bases remained unmatched.

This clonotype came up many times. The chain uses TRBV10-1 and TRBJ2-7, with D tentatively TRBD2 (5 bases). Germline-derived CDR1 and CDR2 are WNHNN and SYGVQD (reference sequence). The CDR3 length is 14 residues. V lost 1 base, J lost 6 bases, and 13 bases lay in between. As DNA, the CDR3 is TGCGCCAGCAGTGAGTGGAGGCGATCGGGCGAGCAGTACTTC. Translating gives CASSEWRRSGEQYF.

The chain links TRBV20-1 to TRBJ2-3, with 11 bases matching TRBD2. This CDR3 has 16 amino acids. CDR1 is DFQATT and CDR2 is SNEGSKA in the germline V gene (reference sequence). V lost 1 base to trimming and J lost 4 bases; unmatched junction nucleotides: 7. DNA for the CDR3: TGCAGTGCTAGAGGGTTTTTAGCGGGAGGGGCAGATACGCAGTATTTT. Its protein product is CSARGFLAGGADTQYF.

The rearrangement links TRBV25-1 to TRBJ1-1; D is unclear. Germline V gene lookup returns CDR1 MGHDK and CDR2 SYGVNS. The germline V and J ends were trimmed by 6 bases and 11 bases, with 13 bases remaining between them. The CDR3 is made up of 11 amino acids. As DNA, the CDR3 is TGTGCCAGCAGCGATCTCGGGAACGCTTTCTTT. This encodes CASSDLGNAFF.

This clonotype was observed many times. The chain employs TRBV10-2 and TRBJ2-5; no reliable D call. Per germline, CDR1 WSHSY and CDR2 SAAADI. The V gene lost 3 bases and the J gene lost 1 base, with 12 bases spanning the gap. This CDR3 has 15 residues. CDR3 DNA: TGCGCCAGCAGTGAACACCGGGCTTCCCAAGAGACCCAGTACTTC. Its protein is CASSEHRASQETQYF.

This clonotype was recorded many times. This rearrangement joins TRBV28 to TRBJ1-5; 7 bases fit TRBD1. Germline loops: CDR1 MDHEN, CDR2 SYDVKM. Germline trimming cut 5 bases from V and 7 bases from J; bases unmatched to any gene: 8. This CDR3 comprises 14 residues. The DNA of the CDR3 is TGTGCCAGCAGTCCTGGGACAGTAGAACAGCCCCAGCATTTT. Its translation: CASSPGTVEQPQHF. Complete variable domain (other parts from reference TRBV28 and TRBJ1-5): DVKVTQSSRYLVKRTGEKVFLECVQDMDHENMFWYRQDPGLGLRLIYFSYDVKMKEKGDIPEGYSVSREKKERFSLILESASTNQTSMYLCASSPGTVEQPQHFGDGTRLSIL.

In nucleotides, the CDR3 is TGTGCCAGCTCACCGGGGGAATTCAATGGCTACACCTTC. This translates into CASSPGEFNGYTF. The chain employs TRBV18 and TRBJ1-2; weak D call: TRBD1 (5 bases). Germline loops: CDR1 KGHSH, CDR2 LQKENI. The germline V and J ends were trimmed by 3 bases and 6 bases, with 11 bases remaining between them. The CDR3 consists of 13 residues.

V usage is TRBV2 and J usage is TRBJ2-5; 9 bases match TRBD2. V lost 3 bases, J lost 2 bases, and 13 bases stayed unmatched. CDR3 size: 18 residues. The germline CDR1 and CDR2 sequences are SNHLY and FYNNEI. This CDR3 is CASSDESSGILGQETQYF. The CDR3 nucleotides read TGTGCCAGCAGTGACGAGTCTAGCGGGATCCTGGGGCAAGAGACCCAGTACTTC.

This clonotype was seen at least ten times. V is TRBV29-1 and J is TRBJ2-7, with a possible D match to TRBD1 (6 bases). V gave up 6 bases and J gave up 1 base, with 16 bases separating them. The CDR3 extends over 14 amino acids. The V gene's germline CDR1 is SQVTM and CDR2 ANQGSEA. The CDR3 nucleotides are TGCAGCGTCCGCGACGGACAGACTTCCTACGAGCAGTACTTC. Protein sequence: CSVRDGQTSYEQYF.

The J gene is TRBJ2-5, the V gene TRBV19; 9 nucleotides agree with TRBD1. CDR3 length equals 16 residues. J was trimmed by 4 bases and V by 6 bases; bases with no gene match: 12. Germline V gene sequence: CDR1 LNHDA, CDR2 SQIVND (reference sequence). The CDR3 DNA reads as TGTGCCAGTAGATCCAATCCGACAGGGGGAAGAGAGACCCAGTACTTC. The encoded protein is CASRSNPTGGRETQYF. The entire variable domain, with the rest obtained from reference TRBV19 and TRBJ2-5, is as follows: DGGITQSPKYLFRKEGQNVTLSCEQNLNHDAMYWYRQDPGQGLRLIYYSQIVNDFQKGDIAEGYSVSREKKESFPLTVTSAQKNPTAFYLCASRSNPTGGRETQYFGPGTRLLVL.

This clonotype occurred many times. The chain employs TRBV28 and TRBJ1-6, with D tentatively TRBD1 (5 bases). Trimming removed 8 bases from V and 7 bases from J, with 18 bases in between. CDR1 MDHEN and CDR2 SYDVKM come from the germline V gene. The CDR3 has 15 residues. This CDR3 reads CASAYLTVTNSPLHF. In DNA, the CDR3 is TGTGCCAGCGCGTACCTGACAGTGACGAATTCACCCCTCCACTTT.